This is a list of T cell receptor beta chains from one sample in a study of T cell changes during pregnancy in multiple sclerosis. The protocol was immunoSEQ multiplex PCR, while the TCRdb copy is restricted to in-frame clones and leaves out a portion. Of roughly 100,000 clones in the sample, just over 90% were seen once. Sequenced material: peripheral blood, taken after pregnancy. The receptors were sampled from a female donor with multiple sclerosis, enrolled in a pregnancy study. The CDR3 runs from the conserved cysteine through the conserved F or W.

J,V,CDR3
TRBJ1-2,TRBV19,CASSIPQGVPYGYTF
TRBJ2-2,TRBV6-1,CASSPYLEGELFF
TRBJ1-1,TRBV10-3,CAISENPQRGNTEAFF
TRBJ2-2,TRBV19,CASMVRGESLEMFF
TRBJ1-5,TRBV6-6,CASRDWYSNQPQHF
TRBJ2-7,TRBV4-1,CASSQATSGGTYEQYF
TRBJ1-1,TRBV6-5,CASSYWRQGNTEAFF
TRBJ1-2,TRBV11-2,CASSSIRGALNGYTF
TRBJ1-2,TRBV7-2,CASSLSRDYGYTF
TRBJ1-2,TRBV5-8,CALGGSYGYTF
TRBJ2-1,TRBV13,CASSLGGGEWNEQFF
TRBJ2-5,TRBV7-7,CASSQAGGHQETQYF
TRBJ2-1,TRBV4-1,CASSQDSGQGNEQFF
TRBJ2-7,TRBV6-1,CASSRSPGEAYEQYF
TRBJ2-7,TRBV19,CASSIVGTSFYEQYF
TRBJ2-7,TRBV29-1,CSVAVGQPYEQYF
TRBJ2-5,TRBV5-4,CASSLGQGVQETQYF
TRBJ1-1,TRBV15,CATSRDEGQVGNSEAFF
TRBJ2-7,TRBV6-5,CASSYSFGSAYEQYF
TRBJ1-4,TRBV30,CAWSVQRATNEKLFF
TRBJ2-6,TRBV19,CASSGTGPLSGANVLTF
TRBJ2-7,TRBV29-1,CSVTLGGGADEQYF
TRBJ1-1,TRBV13,CASSPGFTEAFF
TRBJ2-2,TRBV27,CASSLFSVNTGELFF
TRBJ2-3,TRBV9,CASSTQGRTDTQYF
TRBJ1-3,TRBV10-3,CAISLTGPPSASGNTIYF
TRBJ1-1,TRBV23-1,CASSHGNTEAFF
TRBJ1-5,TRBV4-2,CASSQGQASNQPQHF
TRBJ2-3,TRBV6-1,CASSDIAGDTDTQYF
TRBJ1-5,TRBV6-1,CASSAGQGGQPQHF
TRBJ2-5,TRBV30,CAWGTGGSGTQYF
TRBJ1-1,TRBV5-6,CASRTRGNTEAFF
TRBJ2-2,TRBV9,CASSVAGGPTGELFF
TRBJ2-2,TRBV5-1,CASSLNLNTGELFF
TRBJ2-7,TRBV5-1,CASSSNYEQYF
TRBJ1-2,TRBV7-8,CASSQRWSGAGYTF
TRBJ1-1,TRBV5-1,CASSPTGVNTEAFF
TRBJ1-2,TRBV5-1,CASSFGLINYGYTF
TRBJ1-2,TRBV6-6,CASTNGGYGYTF
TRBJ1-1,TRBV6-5,CASSYSGGDTEAFF
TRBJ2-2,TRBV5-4,CASSSEARATGELFF
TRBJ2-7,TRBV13,CASSRRPGDEQYF
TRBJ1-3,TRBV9,CASSIHQGASGNTIYF
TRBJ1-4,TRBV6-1,CASSEEEASVEKLFF
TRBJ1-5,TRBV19,CASRNGDNQPQHF
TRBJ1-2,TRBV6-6,CASRETGIGNYGYTF
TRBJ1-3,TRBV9,CASSGWGKGALWSDTIYF
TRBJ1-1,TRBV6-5,CASSYSEGSTEAFF
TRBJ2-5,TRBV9,CASSPRLAGGKETQYF
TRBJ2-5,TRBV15,CATSKGLAGQETQYF
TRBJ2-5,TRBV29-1,CSVAGIQETQYF
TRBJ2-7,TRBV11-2,CASTRDRGRYEQYF
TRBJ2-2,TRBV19,CASSLFGQGYDTGELFF
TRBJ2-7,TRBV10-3,CATLDSYEQYF
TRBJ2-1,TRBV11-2,CASSLVMAGRWGQFF
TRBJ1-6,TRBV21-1,CASSKAGGSPLHF
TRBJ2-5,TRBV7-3,CASSLTGTTQETQYF
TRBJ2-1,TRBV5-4,CASSRNSGPVQGNEQFF
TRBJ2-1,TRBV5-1,CASSSRGGQGGNEQFF